This T cell receptor (beta chain) was recovered during a study of blood T cell repertoires in COVID-19. Overall study context: T cells, B-cell-depleted T cells, or PBMCs supplied cDNA or gDNA.

In the study's own analysis: Estimated nucleated cell counts came from reference gene primer amplification. Sequencing used immunoSEQ multiplex PCR; TCRdb keeps in-frame clones, though not all of them. Clone size and V and J calls were adopted from that table, with D and trimming inferred from the DNA. Of over 55,000 clones in the sample, roughly 80% were seen once. The sequenced sample was peripheral blood. This clonotype was sampled from a human donor in a cohort sampled during active COVID-19.

CDR3 nucleotides: TGTGCCAGCAGTGTGCAGGGGAACAATGAGCAGTTCTTC. Its protein product is CASSVQGNNEQFF. This chain joins TRBV2 and TRBJ2-1; D may be TRBD1 (6 bases). Per germline, CDR1 SNHLY and CDR2 FYNNEI. This CDR3 spans 13 amino acids. Trimming shortened V by 4 bases and J by 5 bases, and 9 bases separated the two germline ends. Combining the CDR3 with reference TRBV2 and TRBJ2-1 gives the whole variable domain EPEVTQTPSHQVTQMGQEVILRCVPISNHLYFYWYRQILGQKVEFLVSFYNNEISEKSEIFDDQFSVERPDGSNFTLKIRSTKLEDSAMYFCASSVQGNNEQFFGPGTRLTVL.